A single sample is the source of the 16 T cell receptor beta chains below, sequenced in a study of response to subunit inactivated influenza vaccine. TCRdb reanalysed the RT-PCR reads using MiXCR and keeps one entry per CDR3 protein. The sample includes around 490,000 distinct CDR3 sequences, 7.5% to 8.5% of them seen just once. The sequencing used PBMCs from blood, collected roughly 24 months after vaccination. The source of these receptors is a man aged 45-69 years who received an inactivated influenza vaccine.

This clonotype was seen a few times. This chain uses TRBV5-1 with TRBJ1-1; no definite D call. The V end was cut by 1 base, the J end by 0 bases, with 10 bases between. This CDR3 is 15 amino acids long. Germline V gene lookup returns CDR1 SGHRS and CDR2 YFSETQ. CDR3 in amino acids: CASSLIYGMNTEAFF. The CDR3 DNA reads TGCGCCAGCAGCTTGATTTACGGGATGAACACTGAAGCTTTCTTT.

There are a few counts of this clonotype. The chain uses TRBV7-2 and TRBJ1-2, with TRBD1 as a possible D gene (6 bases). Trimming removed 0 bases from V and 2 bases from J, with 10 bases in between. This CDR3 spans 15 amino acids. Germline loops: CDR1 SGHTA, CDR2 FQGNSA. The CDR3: CASSLATGSNYGYTF. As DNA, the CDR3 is TGTGCCAGCAGCTTAGCAACAGGGTCAAACTATGGCTACACCTTC. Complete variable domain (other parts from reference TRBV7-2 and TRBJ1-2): GAGVSQSPSNKVTEKGKDVELRCDPISGHTALYWYRQSLGQGLEFLIYFQGNSAPDKSGLPSDRFSAERTGGSVSTLTIQRTQQEDSAVYLCASSLATGSNYGYTFGSGTRLTVV.

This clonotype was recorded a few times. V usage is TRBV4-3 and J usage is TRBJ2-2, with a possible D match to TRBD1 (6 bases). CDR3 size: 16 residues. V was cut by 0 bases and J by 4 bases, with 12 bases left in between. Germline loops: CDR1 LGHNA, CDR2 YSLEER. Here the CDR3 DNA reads TGCGCCAGCAGCCAAGATGCGTCCAGGGGCACCGGGGAGCTGTTTTTT. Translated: CASSQDASRGTGELFF.

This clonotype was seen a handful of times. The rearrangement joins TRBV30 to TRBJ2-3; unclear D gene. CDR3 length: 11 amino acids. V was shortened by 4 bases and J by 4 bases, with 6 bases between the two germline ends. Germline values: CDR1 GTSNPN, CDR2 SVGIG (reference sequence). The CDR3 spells CAWTFADTQYF. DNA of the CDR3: TGTGCCTGGACATTCGCAGATACGCAGTATTTT.

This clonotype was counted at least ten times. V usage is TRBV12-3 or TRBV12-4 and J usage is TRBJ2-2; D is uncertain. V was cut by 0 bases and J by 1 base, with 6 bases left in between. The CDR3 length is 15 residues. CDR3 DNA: TGTGCCAGCAGTTTAGCGGGATTGAACACCGGGGAGCTGTTTTTT. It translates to CASSLAGLNTGELFF.

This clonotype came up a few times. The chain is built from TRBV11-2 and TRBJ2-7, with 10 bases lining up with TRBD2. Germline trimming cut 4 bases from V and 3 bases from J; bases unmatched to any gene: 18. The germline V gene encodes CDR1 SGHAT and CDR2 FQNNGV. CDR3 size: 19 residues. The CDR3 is CASSSRGISGGLNIYEQYF. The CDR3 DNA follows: TGTGCCAGCAGCTCTAGGGGTATTAGCGGGGGGCTCAATATCTACGAGCAGTACTTC.

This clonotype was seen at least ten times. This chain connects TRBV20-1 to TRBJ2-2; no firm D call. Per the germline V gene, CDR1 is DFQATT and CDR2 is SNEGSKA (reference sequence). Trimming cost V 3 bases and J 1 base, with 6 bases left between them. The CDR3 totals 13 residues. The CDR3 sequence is CSASGLNTGELFF. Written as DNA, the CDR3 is TGCAGTGCTAGCGGGCTGAACACCGGGGAGCTGTTTTTT.

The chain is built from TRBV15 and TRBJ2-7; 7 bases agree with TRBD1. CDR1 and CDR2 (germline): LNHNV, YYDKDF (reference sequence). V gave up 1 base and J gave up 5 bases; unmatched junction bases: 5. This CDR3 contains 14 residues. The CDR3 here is CATSRAITGDEQYF. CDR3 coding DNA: TGTGCCACCAGCAGAGCTATAACAGGGGACGAGCAGTACTTC.

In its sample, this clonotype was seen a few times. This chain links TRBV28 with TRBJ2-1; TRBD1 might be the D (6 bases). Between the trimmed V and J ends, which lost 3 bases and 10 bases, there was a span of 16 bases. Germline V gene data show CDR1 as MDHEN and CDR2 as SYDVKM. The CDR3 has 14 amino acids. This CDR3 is CASSFLRGKGEQFF. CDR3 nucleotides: TGTGCCAGCAGTTTTCTCAGGGGTAAGGGCGAGCAGTTCTTC.

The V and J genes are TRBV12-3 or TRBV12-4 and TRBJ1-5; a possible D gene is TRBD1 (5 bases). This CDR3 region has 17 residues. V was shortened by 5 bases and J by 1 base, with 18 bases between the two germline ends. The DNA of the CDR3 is TGTGCCAGCAGTCAAGTAGGGGTTATGTCGAGCAATCAGCCCCAGCATTTT. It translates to CASSQVGVMSSNQPQHF.

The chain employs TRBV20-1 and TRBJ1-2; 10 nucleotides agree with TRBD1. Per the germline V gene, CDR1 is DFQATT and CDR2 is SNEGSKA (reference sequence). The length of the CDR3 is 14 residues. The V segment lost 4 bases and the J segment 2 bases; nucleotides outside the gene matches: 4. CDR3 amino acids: CSAKRTGGNYGYTF. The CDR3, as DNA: TGCAGTGCTAAGAGGACAGGGGGGAACTATGGCTACACCTTC.

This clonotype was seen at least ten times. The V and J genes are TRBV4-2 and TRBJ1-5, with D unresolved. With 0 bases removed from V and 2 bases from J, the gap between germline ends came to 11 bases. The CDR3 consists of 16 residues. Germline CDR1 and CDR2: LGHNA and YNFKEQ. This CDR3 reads CASSQDSAGGNQPQHF. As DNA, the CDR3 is TGTGCCAGCAGCCAAGATTCAGCCGGGGGCAATCAGCCCCAGCATTTT.

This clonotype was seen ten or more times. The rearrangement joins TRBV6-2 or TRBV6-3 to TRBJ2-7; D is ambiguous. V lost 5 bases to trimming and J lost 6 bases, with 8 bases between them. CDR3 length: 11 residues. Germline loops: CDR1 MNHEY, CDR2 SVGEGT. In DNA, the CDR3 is TGTGCCAGCAGTACAGTCGGCGAGCAGTACTTC. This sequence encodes CASSTVGEQYF.

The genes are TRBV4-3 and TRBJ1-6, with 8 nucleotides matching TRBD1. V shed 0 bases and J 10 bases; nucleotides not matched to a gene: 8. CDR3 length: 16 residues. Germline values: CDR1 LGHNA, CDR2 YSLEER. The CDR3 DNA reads TGCGCCAGCAGCCAAGATTTTACACAGGGGGGGTCACCCCTCCACTTT. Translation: CASSQDFTQGGSPLHF.

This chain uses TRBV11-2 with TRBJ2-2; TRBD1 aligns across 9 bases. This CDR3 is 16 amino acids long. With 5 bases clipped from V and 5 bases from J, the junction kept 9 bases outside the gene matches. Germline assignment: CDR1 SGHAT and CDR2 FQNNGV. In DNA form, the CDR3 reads TGTGCCAGCAGCCTGTACAGGGGGCGGGGGACCGGGGAGCTGTTTTTT. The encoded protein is CASSLYRGRGTGELFF.

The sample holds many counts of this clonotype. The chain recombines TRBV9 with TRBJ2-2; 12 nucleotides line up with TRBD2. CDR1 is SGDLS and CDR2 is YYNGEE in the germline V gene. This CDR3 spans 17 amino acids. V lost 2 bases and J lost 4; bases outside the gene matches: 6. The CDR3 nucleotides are TGTGCCAGCAGCGTGACTAGCGGGAGCTTAAGCACCGGGGAGCTGTTTTTT. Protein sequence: CASSVTSGSLSTGELFF.